Shown below are 22 T cell receptor beta chains from a single sample sequenced in a study of CD8+ T cells in alopecia areata. Noted treatment: oral pan-JAK inhibitor, 5-10 mg twice daily. The authors extracted RNA and reverse transcribed it into cDNA as the sequencing template. Measured with immunoSEQ multiplex PCR; TCRdb has only the in-frame clones, and not every one. Counted here are 150,000 or so clones, approximately 52% occurring once; the ten biggest clones make up 16%. The sample was CD4+ T cells sorted from blood, taken at approximately week 61, from a patient treated with tofacitinib. The source is a human donor with alopecia areata.

The chain uses TRBV30 and TRBJ1-4, with D possibly TRBD1 on 5 matching bases. This CDR3 is 16 amino acids long. Germline loops: CDR1 GTSNPN, CDR2 SVGIG (reference sequence). V lost 0 bases and J 0 bases, leaving 11 bases between the germline ends. CDR3 sequence: CAWSVRVASTNEKLFF. CDR3 coding DNA: TGTGCCTGGAGTGTCAGGGTCGCCTCAACTAATGAAAAACTGTTTTTT.

The chain uses TRBV7-9 and TRBJ2-7; 8 bases map to TRBD1. There are 15 residues in the CDR3. With 5 bases clipped from V and 0 bases from J, the junction kept 6 bases outside the gene matches. Per germline, CDR1 SEHNR and CDR2 FQNEAQ (reference sequence). The CDR3 protein is CASSRGTGPSYEQYF. The DNA of the CDR3 is TGTGCCAGCAGCCGAGGGACAGGACCCTCCTACGAGCAGTACTTC.

J is TRBJ2-5 and V is TRBV27; 12 bases align to TRBD2. The CDR3 is 17 amino acids. Looked up from germline, CDR1 is MNHEY and CDR2 is SMNVEV (reference sequence). Losses at the gene ends were 6 bases for V and 5 bases for J; bases not matched to a gene: 13. As DNA, the CDR3 is TGTGCCAGCAGCCCTTGGGCTAGCGGGGGGGCCCGGGAGACCCAGTACTTC. It yields the protein CASSPWASGGARETQYF.

This clone came up once. V gene TRBV15 combines with J gene TRBJ2-5, with a possible D match to TRBD1 (6 bases). The CDR3 totals 14 residues. The V and J ends lost 4 bases and 5 bases respectively, with 14 bases between them. Germline CDR1 and CDR2: LNHNV and YYDKDF (reference sequence). CDR3: CATSTTGYWETQYF. The CDR3 region has the DNA TGTGCCACCAGCACTACAGGGTATTGGGAGACCCAGTACTTC.

In the case of this clone: The same CDR3 is also encoded by other DNA sequences in this sample. The V and J genes are TRBV5-1 and TRBJ1-2; a possible D gene is TRBD1 (5 bases). V lost 4 bases and J 3 bases, leaving 10 bases between the germline ends. In germline, CDR1 is SGHRS, CDR2 YFSETQ. The CDR3 has 13 residues. DNA for the CDR3: TGCGCCAGCAGCATAGGGACGGACTATGGCTACACCTTC. Translating gives CASSIGTDYGYTF.

The chain employs TRBV5-6 and TRBJ1-6; D is uncertain. Trimming left V 2 bases short and J 11 bases short, with 14 bases between. CDR1 is SGHDT and CDR2 is YYEEEE in the germline V gene. This CDR3 contains 14 residues. The CDR3 loop is CASSFGREYAPLHF. The CDR3 DNA is TGTGCCAGCAGCTTTGGTCGGGAGTATGCACCCCTCCACTTT.

In this sample, this clone turned up a few times. This chain connects TRBV27 to TRBJ2-5, with 10 bases that match TRBD2. Germline-derived CDR1 and CDR2 are MNHEY and SMNVEV (reference sequence). The CDR3 length is 16 residues. V lost 2 bases, J lost 2 bases, and 5 bases stayed unmatched. The CDR3 DNA is TGTGCCAGCAGTTTAAGGGTAGCGGGGGGACAAGAGACCCAGTACTTC. Translated, it gives CASSLRVAGGQETQYF.

The chain couples TRBV30 to TRBJ2-3; D is undetermined. This CDR3 has 15 residues. Germline CDR1 reads GTSNPN; CDR2 reads SVGIG (reference sequence). V gave up 2 bases and J gave up 2 bases, with 14 bases separating them. CDR3 region: CAWSLAVAITDTQYF. The CDR3 region has the DNA TGTGCCTGGAGTTTAGCTGTAGCAATCACAGATACGCAGTATTTT. Full variable domain (outside the CDR3, taken from reference TRBV30 and TRBJ2-3): SQTIHQWPATLVQPVGSPLSLECTVEGTSNPNLYWYRQAAGRGLQLLFYSVGIGQISSEVPQNLSASRPQDRQFILSSKKLLLSDSGFYLCAWSLAVAITDTQYFGPGTRLTVL.

In its sample, this clone was seen a few times. CDR3 DNA sequence: TGTGCCAGCAGCTTAGATATTAGACAGCACACTGAAGCTTTCTTT. Amino acid sequence: CASSLDIRQHTEAFF. The J gene is TRBJ1-1, the V gene TRBV7-2; weak D call: TRBD1 (5 bases). The CDR3 is 15 amino acids. V lost 1 base to trimming and J lost 3 bases, with 12 bases between them. Germline CDR1 is SGHTA and CDR2 is FQGNSA.

This clone is a singleton in its sample. The chain combines TRBV11-1 with TRBJ1-2; D ambiguous. CDR3 length: 13 amino acids. Between the trimmed V and J ends, which lost 5 bases and 7 bases, there was a span of 14 bases. The germline V gene encodes CDR1 SGHAT and CDR2 FQDESV (reference sequence). The CDR3 loop is CASSPPGRGGYTF. The CDR3 bases are TGTGCCAGCAGCCCACCTGGACGGGGTGGCTACACCTTC.

This clone was observed a few times. The V and J genes are TRBV29-1 and TRBJ1-1; no clear D gene. This CDR3 is built from 9 residues. CDR1 and CDR2 (germline): SQVTM, ANQGSEA. Between the trimmed V and J ends, which lost 7 bases and 2 bases, there was a span of 2 bases. The CDR3 DNA reads TGCAGCGAAAACACTGAAGCTTTCTTT. Amino acid sequence: CSENTEAFF.

This chain connects TRBV7-7 to TRBJ2-1; TRBD1 matches at 8 bases. Germline V gene lookup returns CDR1 SSHAT and CDR2 FNYEAQ (reference sequence). The V segment lost 2 bases and the J segment 10 bases; nucleotides outside the gene matches: 4. The CDR3 has 13 amino acids. The CDR3 coding sequence is TGTGCCAGCAGCTTAAAGCAGGGGGCCGAGCAGTTCTTC. Its protein product is CASSLKQGAEQFF. Supplemented by reference TRBV7-7 and TRBJ2-1, the full variable domain reads GAGVSQSPRYKVTKRGQDVTLRCDPISSHATLYWYQQALGQGPEFLTYFNYEAQPDKSGLPSDRFSAERPEGSISTLTIQRTEQRDSAMYRCASSLKQGAEQFFGPGTRLTVL.

The chain carries TRBV7-9 and TRBJ2-1; D not certain. This CDR3 is 14 amino acids long. Germline V gene lookup returns CDR1 SEHNR and CDR2 FQNEAQ (reference sequence). Trimming pared 1 base from V and 7 bases from J, leaving 11 bases between. The DNA of the CDR3 is TGTGCCAGCAGCTTAGACTCCAGCGTGAATGAGCAGTTCTTC. It encodes CASSLDSSVNEQFF.

This sequence joins TRBV4-1 and TRBJ2-3; D not certain. The V and J ends lost 4 bases and 4 bases respectively, with 9 bases between them. This CDR3 is built from 13 residues. CDR1 is MGHRA, CDR2 YSYEKL, per germline. The CDR3 loop is CASSLAESDTQYF. The CDR3 bases are TGCGCCAGCAGCCTTGCAGAGTCAGATACGCAGTATTTT.

V gene TRBV28 combines with J gene TRBJ1-4; the D gene is possibly TRBD1 (5 bases). The V end lost 4 bases, the J end lost 5 bases, and 17 bases lay between the germline ends. The CDR3 contains 16 residues. CDR1 and CDR2 (germline): MDHEN, SYDVKM. The CDR3 bases are TGTGCCAGCAGTTCCCCCTCACTGGGGGTGAATGAAAAACTGTTTTTT. Protein sequence: CASSSPSLGVNEKLFF. Combining the CDR3 with reference TRBV28 and TRBJ1-4 gives the whole variable domain DVKVTQSSRYLVKRTGEKVFLECVQDMDHENMFWYRQDPGLGLRLIYFSYDVKMKEKGDIPEGYSVSREKKERFSLILESASTNQTSMYLCASSSPSLGVNEKLFFGSGTQLSVL.

In its sample, this clone was seen a few times. V usage is TRBV15 and J usage is TRBJ2-5; 8 nucleotides align to TRBD1. The CDR3 totals 13 residues. Trimming removed 6 bases from V and 5 bases from J; junction bases left unmatched: 5. Germline V gene lookup returns CDR1 LNHNV and CDR2 YYDKDF (reference sequence). The CDR3 nucleotides read TGTGCCACCAGTACCGGACAGGGTGAGACCCAGTACTTC. Translation: CATSTGQGETQYF.

The rearrangement uses TRBV25-1 and TRBJ2-5, with 14 bases fitting TRBD2. The CDR3 runs 15 residues. Germline values: CDR1 MGHDK, CDR2 SYGVNS. The ends lost 4 bases at V and 4 bases at J; junction bases unmatched: 2. The DNA for the CDR3 is TGTGCCAGCAGTGGACTAGCGGGGGGGAGAGAGACCCAGTACTTC. It codes for CASSGLAGGRETQYF.

In DNA form, the CDR3 reads TGTGCCAGCAGCTCCCGGCTAGCGGGGGACCAAGAGACCCAGTACTTC. The encoded protein is CASSSRLAGDQETQYF. This chain connects TRBV13 to TRBJ2-5, with TRBD2 matching over 10 bases. The CDR3 spans 16 residues. Losses at the gene ends were 4 bases for V and 0 bases for J; bases not matched to a gene: 5. Per the germline V gene, CDR1 is PRHDT and CDR2 is FYEKMQ (reference sequence).

The V and J genes are TRBV7-9 and TRBJ2-5; 12 bases are a match to TRBD2. This CDR3 spans 15 amino acids. Germline CDR1 reads SEHNR; CDR2 reads FQNEAQ (reference sequence). V lost 8 bases, J lost 7 bases, and 11 bases stayed unmatched. CDR3 DNA sequence: TGTGCCAGCCAAGGACTAGCGGGGCCCGGGGGGACCCAGTACTTC. It codes for CASQGLAGPGGTQYF. Full variable domain (remainder filled in from reference TRBV7-9 and TRBJ2-5): DTGVSQNPRHKITKRGQNVTFRCDPISEHNRLYWYRQTLGQGPEFLTYFQNEAQLEKSRLLSDRFSAERPKGSFSTLEIQRTEQGDSAMYLCASQGLAGPGGTQYFGPGTRLLVL.

This clone was seen a single time. This chain joins TRBV19 and TRBJ1-2; perhaps TRBD1 as D (6 bases). Germline loops: CDR1 LNHDA, CDR2 SQIVND (reference sequence). This CDR3 has 15 amino acids. V shed 3 bases and J shed 4 bases, with 15 bases lying between them. CDR3 DNA: TGTGCCAGTAGTATGTCATCGGGGGGCGTCTATGGCTACACCTTC. Translation: CASSMSSGGVYGYTF.

This clone occurred a few times. This chain uses TRBV11-2 with TRBJ2-5; D is perhaps TRBD1 or TRBD2 (5 bases each). This CDR3 comprises 13 residues. Germline V gene lookup returns CDR1 SGHAT and CDR2 FQNNGV. V was clipped by 10 bases and J by 2 bases, with 14 bases between them. In DNA, the CDR3 is TGTGCCACATCCGGGACGTATCAAGAGACCCAGTACTTC. This codes for CATSGTYQETQYF.

This clone was seen more than once but under ten times. This chain links TRBV29-1 with TRBJ1-1, with D unresolved. Germline V lookup: CDR1 SQVTM, CDR2 ANQGSEA. V lost 7 bases, J lost 4 bases, and 19 bases lay in between. The CDR3 sequence is 14 residues long. As DNA, the CDR3 is TGCAGCGGCAATCCTCGGAGGAAGGGCACTGAAGCTTTCTTT. This codes for CSGNPRRKGTEAFF.